This entry lists 20 T cell receptor beta chains sequenced from one sample in a study of CD8+ T cells in alopecia areata. Researchers sorted pooled cutaneous lymph node cells on the basis of CD4, CD8alpha, NKG2D, NKG2ACE and other markers. Extracted RNA was reverse transcribed, and the resulting cDNA served as sequencing template. Assay used: immunoSEQ multiplex PCR; TCRdb lists only in-frame clones, some missing. Altogether about 270,000 clones were found in the sample, and no singletons occur. The specimen sequenced was CD4+ T cells sorted from a lymph node. These receptors all stem from a C3H/HeJ mouse with alopecia areata. MHC haplotype of the strain: H2-k.

As for this clone: The gene symbols are mouse symbols. The read gets to within 4 residues of the CDR3 end, and the germline J gene fills in the rest. Other nucleotide sequences from this sample produce the same CDR3. The chain couples TRBV1 to TRBJ2-7; possible D gene TRBD2, 5 bases. The germline gives CDR1 NSQYPW, CDR2 LRSPGD (reference sequence). This CDR3 has 14 residues. V was pared by 3 bases and J by 0 bases, with 9 bases between. CDR3 loop: CTCSALGSSYEQYF. CDR3 bases read: TGCACCTGCAGTGCTCTGGGTAGCTCCTAT.

This clone was picked up a small number of times. Gene names are mouse gene names. The read terminates 4 residues ahead of where the CDR3 ends, so the germline J gene completes it. The gene calls are TRBV13-2 and TRBJ2-2, with 9 bases lining up with TRBD1. Per the germline V gene, CDR1 is NNHNN and CDR2 is SYGAGS (reference sequence). Trimming at V came to 2 bases and at J to 4 bases, leaving 0 bases not matched to a gene. The CDR3 runs to 14 residues. The chain's CDR3 is CASGETGGTGQLYF. The sequenced CDR3 bases are TGTGCCAGCGGTGAGACAGGGGGCACCGGG.

This clone was counted only a few times. Gene names refer to mouse genes. Sequencing ends 3 residues short of the CDR3 end; the germline J gene provides the rest. J is TRBJ1-6 and V is TRBV13-1, with D hard to call. TRBJ1-6 is assigned to the ORF class and has an uncertain function. CDR1 and CDR2 from the germline V gene are NSHNY and SYGAGN. Trimming stripped 0 bases from V and 7 bases from J, with 14 bases between. The CDR3 length is 16 residues. The CDR3: CASSDAGVPTNSPLYF. CDR3 DNA (partial): TGTGCCAGCAGTGATGCTGGGGTCCCTACGAATTCGCCC.

For this clone: The listed genes are named as in mouse. The missing CDR3 end, 4 residues past where the read stops, is filled in from the germline J gene. The same CDR3 is also encoded by other DNA sequences in this sample. V and J are TRBV19 and TRBJ2-7, with TRBD2 identical over 9 bases. This CDR3 contains 14 residues. The germline CDR1 and CDR2 sequences are FNHDT and SITEND (reference sequence). The covered CDR3 bases are TGTGCCAGCAGTATACGCTGGGGGGGGTAT. Translation gives CASSIRWGGY. The complete CDR3 protein is CASSIRWGGYEQYF.

Comment on this clone: Gene names are mouse gene names. The read stops 4 residues short of the end of the CDR3; the missing end is completed from the germline J gene. The chain combines TRBV5 with TRBJ2-2; 10 positions agree with TRBD2. V lost 0 bases, J lost 3 bases, and 1 base stayed unmatched. This CDR3 comprises 16 residues. The V gene's germline CDR1 is LGHNA and CDR2 YNLKQL (reference sequence). The chain's CDR3 is CASSQDGLGDTGQLYF. The sequenced part of the CDR3 DNA is TGTGCCAGCAGCCAAGACGGACTGGGGGACACCGGG.

This clone turned up a few times. A far bigger clonotype differs at one base, so this is likely a read error. The gene names given are mouse names. The CDR3 extends 4 residues past the end of the read, so its final part is completed from the germline J gene. Other DNA variants within this sample encode the same CDR3. This chain links TRBV19 with TRBJ1-2; possibly TRBD1 for D (6 bases). This CDR3 region has 13 residues. Trimming removed 5 bases at V and 0 bases at J, with 8 bases between. Germline lookup yields CDR1 FNHDT and CDR2 SITEND (reference sequence). CDR3 region: CASSGTSNSDYTF. Incomplete CDR3 DNA: TGTGCCAGCAGCGGGACATCAAACTCC.

With regard to this clone: Genes here carry mouse names. The read is 4 residues too short to cover the CDR3 end, so that end is filled in from the germline J gene. Distinct nucleotide sequences in the sample also encode this CDR3. The genes are TRBV13-3 and TRBJ2-7; 8 bases fit TRBD2. Germline V gene data show CDR1 as NNHDY and CDR2 as SYVADS. The length of the CDR3 is 13 residues. The CDR3 loop is CASSDRLGYEQYF. The CDR3 bases that were read are TGTGCCAGCAGTGATCGACTGGGGTAT.

This clone has a handful of counts. The genes and germline here are from mouse. The sequence runs out 4 residues before the end of the CDR3; the remainder is reconstructed from the germline J gene. J is TRBJ2-7 and V is TRBV13-1; 8 bases are a match to TRBD2. After removal of 0 bases from V and 3 bases from J, the junction contained 2 bases not matched to a gene. The CDR3 length is 14 residues. Germline V gene sequence: CDR1 NSHNY, CDR2 SYGAGN. CDR3 residues: CASSDDWGNYEQYF. The sequenced part of the CDR3 DNA is TGTGCCAGCAGTGATGACTGGGGGAACTAT.

Many counts were recorded for this clone. The listed genes are named as in mouse. The sequenced CDR3 bases are TGTGCTAGCAGTAGGGGGACAGGGGGCGCGGAT. This sequence encodes CASSRGTGGAD. From start to end, the CDR3 is CASSRGTGGADEQYF. This chain connects TRBV17 to TRBJ2-7; 12 bases fit TRBD1. The sequence runs out 4 residues before the end of the CDR3; the remainder is reconstructed from the germline J gene. The CDR3 consists of 15 residues. CDR1 MNHDT and CDR2 YYDKIL come from the germline V gene.

This clone was counted only a few times. These gene names are mouse names. The read gets to within 4 residues of the CDR3 end, and the germline J gene fills in the rest. This rearrangement joins TRBV31 to TRBJ1-2, with 7 bases identical to TRBD1. With V trimmed by 5 bases and J by 1 base, 7 bases remained unmatched. This CDR3 contains 14 residues. Germline loops: CDR1 GKSSPN, CDR2 SITVG. The CDR3 is CAWGWDRRNSDYTF. The CDR3 bases that were read are TGTGCCTGGGGTTGGGACAGAAGAAACTCC. Combining the CDR3 with reference TRBV31 and TRBJ1-2 gives the whole variable domain AQTIHQWPVAEIKAVGSPLSLGCTIKGKSSPNLYWYWQATGGTLQQLFYSITVGQVESVVQLNLSASRPKDDQFILSTEKLLLSHSGFYLCAWGWDRRNSDYTFGSGTRLLVI.

This clone was seen only a few times. Genes here carry mouse names. The read falls 4 residues short of the CDR3 end, and the missing part is taken from the germline J gene. This rearrangement joins TRBV13-1 to TRBJ1-1, with 8 bases matching TRBD1. Germline lookup yields CDR1 NSHNY and CDR2 SYGAGN. V trimming: 3 bases; J trimming: 1 base; junction bases outside the gene matches: 2. The length of the CDR3 is 14 residues. This CDR3 is CASSAGGGNTEVFF. CDR3 DNA (partial): TGTGCCAGCAGTGCAGGGGGCGGGAACACA.

This clone has more than one count but fewer than ten. Gene names refer to mouse genes. The read finishes 4 residues shy of the CDR3 end, and the germline J gene is used to complete it. The chain has TRBV31 and TRBJ2-1; tentatively, D is TRBD2 (6 bases). There are 15 residues in the CDR3. Looked up from germline, CDR1 is GKSSPN and CDR2 is SITVG. V shed 0 bases and J shed 3 bases, with 12 bases lying between them. The CDR3 sequence is CAWSLSWGIYAEQFF. The covered CDR3 bases are TGTGCCTGGAGTCTATCTTGGGGGATCTATGCT.

This clone was detected only a few times. Gene labels here are mouse ones. The read gets to within 4 residues of the CDR3 end, and the germline J gene fills in the rest. This chain joins TRBV12-1 and TRBJ2-3; TRBD2 matches at 8 bases. Germline trimming cut 0 bases from V and 1 base from J; bases unmatched to any gene: 2. Germline V CDR1 and CDR2: SGHSN, HYEKVE. The CDR3 sequence is 15 residues long. CDR3 in amino acids: CASSLQTGGAETLYF. Incomplete CDR3 DNA: TGTGCCAGCTCTCTCCAGACTGGGGGTGCAGAA.

Comments on this clone: Gene names refer to mouse genes. The read is 4 residues too short to cover the CDR3 end, so that end is filled in from the germline J gene. The same CDR3 can be traced to other DNA sequences in this sample. The chain links TRBV19 to TRBJ2-7, with a weak D call TRBD2 (6 bases). The CDR3 has 12 amino acids. Germline V gene lookup returns CDR1 FNHDT and CDR2 SITEND (reference sequence). CDR3: CASSIAGDEQYF. CDR3 bases read: TGTGCCAGCAGTATAGCTGGGGAT. The variable domain in full, with the rest retrieved from reference TRBV19 and TRBJ2-7, is GGIITQTPKFLIGQEGQKLTLKCQQNFNHDTMYWYRQDSGKGLRLIYYSITENDLQKGDLSEGYDASREKKSSFSLTVTSAQKNEMAVFLCASSIAGDEQYFGPGTRLTVL.

A remark on this clone: Mouse gene names apply. The missing CDR3 end, 4 residues past where the read stops, is filled in from the germline J gene. The chain is built from TRBV19 and TRBJ2-1, with 8 bases matching TRBD1. Germline CDR1 and CDR2: FNHDT and SITEND (reference sequence). CDR3 size: 13 residues. Partial CDR3 DNA: TGTGCCAGCAGTATGTACAGGGGGGCT. It encodes CASSMYRGA. The CDR3 reads in full as CASSMYRGAEQFF. Filled out from reference TRBV19 and TRBJ2-1, the complete variable domain reads GGIITQTPKFLIGQEGQKLTLKCQQNFNHDTMYWYRQDSGKGLRLIYYSITENDLQKGDLSEGYDASREKKSSFSLTVTSAQKNEMAVFLCASSMYRGAEQFFGPGTRLTVL.

This clone was seen a few times. Germline and genes here are mouse. The missing CDR3 end, 4 residues past where the read stops, is filled in from the germline J gene. The chain uses TRBV1 and TRBJ1-1; unclear D gene. V was cut by 0 bases and J by 0 bases, with 8 bases left in between. The germline CDR1 and CDR2 sequences are NSQYPW and LRSPGD (reference sequence). The CDR3 is made up of 15 amino acids. The CDR3 sequence: CTCSADISANTEVFF. Incomplete CDR3 DNA: TGCACCTGCAGTGCAGATATCAGTGCAAACACA.

On this clone: Germline and genes here are mouse. The read ends 4 residues shy of where the CDR3 ends; the end is completed using the germline J gene. The chain employs TRBV5 and TRBJ2-3, with 7 bases fitting TRBD2. After removal of 1 base from V and 0 bases from J, the junction contained 4 bases not matched to a gene. There are 16 residues in the CDR3. Germline CDR1 LGHNA, CDR2 YNLKQL (reference sequence). The covered CDR3 bases are TGTGCCAGCAGCCAAGCCGGACTGGTTAGTGCAGAA. Translated, it gives CASSQAGLVSAE. The complete CDR3 protein is CASSQAGLVSAETLYF.

A few counts support this clone. Genes and germline are mouse. This CDR3 is CASSGDRKNTGQLYF. The part of the CDR3 DNA that was read is TGTGCCAGCAGTGGGGACAGGAAAAACACCGGG. This chain connects TRBV13-1 to TRBJ2-2; 8 nucleotides match TRBD1. The read stops 4 residues short of the end of the CDR3; the missing end is completed from the germline J gene. This CDR3 is 15 amino acids long. CDR1 NSHNY and CDR2 SYGAGN come from the germline V gene. Germline trimming cut 3 bases from V and 1 base from J; bases unmatched to any gene: 2.

This clone has just a few counts. Mouse gene names and germline throughout. The read ends 4 residues before the CDR3 terminus; that terminus is restored from the germline J gene. The chain combines TRBV17 with TRBJ2-5; 8 nucleotides agree with TRBD2. Germline loops: CDR1 MNHDT, CDR2 YYDKIL. Trimming removed 1 base from V and 0 bases from J; junction bases left unmatched: 3. The CDR3 is 16 amino acids. This chain's CDR3 is CASSRVGGVNQDTQYF. CDR3 DNA (partial): TGTGCTAGCAGTAGAGTTGGGGGGGTTAACCAAGAC.

Comment on this clone: With a far larger clone one base away, a read error is the likely cause. Gene names are mouse gene names. The CDR3 extends 4 residues past the end of the read, so its final part is completed from the germline J gene. Distinct nucleotide sequences in the sample also encode this CDR3. The rearrangement uses TRBV5 and TRBJ1-2, with D possibly being TRBD1 (6 bases). The germline V gene has CDR1 LGHNA and CDR2 YNLKQL (reference sequence). Deletions cut 6 bases from V and 0 bases from J, with 8 bases between. The CDR3 is made up of 13 amino acids. CDR3 sequence reads: CASSRTANSDYTF. The DNA read from the CDR3 is TGTGCCAGCAGTCGGACAGCAAACTCC.